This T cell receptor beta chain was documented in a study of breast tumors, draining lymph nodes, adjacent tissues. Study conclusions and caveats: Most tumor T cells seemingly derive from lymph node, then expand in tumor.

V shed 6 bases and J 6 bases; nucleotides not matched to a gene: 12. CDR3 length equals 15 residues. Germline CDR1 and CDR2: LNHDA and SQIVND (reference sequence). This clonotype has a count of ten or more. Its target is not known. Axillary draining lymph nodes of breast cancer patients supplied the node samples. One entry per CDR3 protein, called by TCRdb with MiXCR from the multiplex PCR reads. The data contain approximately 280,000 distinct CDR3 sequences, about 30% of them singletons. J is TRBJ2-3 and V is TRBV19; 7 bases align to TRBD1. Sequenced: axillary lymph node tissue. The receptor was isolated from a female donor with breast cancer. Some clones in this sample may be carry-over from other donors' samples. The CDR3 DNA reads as TGTGCCAGTAGGAAGGGGGACAGTTACTTTGATACGCAGTATTTT. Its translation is CASRKGDSYFDTQYF.